This passage covers 8 T cell receptor beta chains from one sample sequenced in a study of blood T cell repertoires in COVID-19. Method: immunoSEQ multiplex PCR; TCRdb's copy keeps in-frame clones and lacks some. The sample consists of under 250,000 clones, about 84% of them appearing once. Sequencing was carried out using peripheral blood. The receptors stem from a woman older than 75 with COVID-19, enrolled during active disease.

The rearrangement uses TRBV4-1 and TRBJ1-4, with a weak D call TRBD1 (5 bases). The CDR3 sequence is 16 residues long. With 0 bases removed from V and 8 bases from J, the gap between germline ends came to 16 bases. CDR1 is MGHRA and CDR2 is YSYEKL in the germline V gene. In DNA form, the CDR3 reads TGCGCCAGCAGCCAAGACCTCGGCGGGAAGGGGGAAAAACTGTTTTTT. It codes for CASSQDLGGKGEKLFF.

The genes are TRBV4-1 and TRBJ1-4, with D maybe TRBD1 (6 bases). Germline CDR1 MGHRA, CDR2 YSYEKL. V was shortened by 1 base and J by 7 bases, with 13 bases between the two germline ends. This CDR3 region has 15 residues. CDR3 in amino acids: CASSQVQGSFEKLFF. The DNA of the CDR3 is TGCGCCAGCAGCCAAGTACAGGGATCATTTGAAAAACTGTTTTTT.

This clone appeared once. The chain employs TRBV10-3 and TRBJ1-1; 9 bases fit TRBD1. V lost 6 bases, J lost 8 bases, and 10 bases stayed unmatched. CDR3 size: 14 residues. CDR1 and CDR2 from the germline V gene are ENHRY and SYGVKD. The CDR3 region has the DNA TGTGCCATCAGCTACCGGGACAGGGACCCCGAAGCTTTCTTT. It yields the protein CAISYRDRDPEAFF.

This CDR3 is CASSLRGHGTEAFF. In nucleotides, the CDR3 is TGTGCCAGCAGTTTAAGGGGGCACGGGACTGAAGCTTTCTTT. This rearrangement joins TRBV28 to TRBJ1-1; 7 nucleotides agree with TRBD1. Germline assignment: CDR1 MDHEN and CDR2 SYDVKM. V lost 2 bases, J lost 5 bases, and 5 bases stayed unmatched. This CDR3 region has 14 residues.

The chain recombines TRBV2 with TRBJ2-2; D possibly corresponds to TRBD1 (5 bases). Germline CDR1 and CDR2: SNHLY and FYNNEI. V dropped 8 bases and J dropped 0 bases, with 13 bases sitting between them. This CDR3 region has 15 residues. CDR3 sequence (DNA): TGTGCCAGCTCACGGACAACTTCGAACACCGGGGAGCTGTTTTTT. Translating it yields CASSRTTSNTGELFF.

The rearrangement joins TRBV10-3 to TRBJ2-5; 12 bases map to TRBD1. V gave up 0 bases and J gave up 4 bases; unmatched junction bases: 3. CDR1 and CDR2 (germline): ENHRY, SYGVKD. CDR3 size: 16 residues. CDR3 protein: CAISESGTGGVETQYF. DNA of the CDR3: TGTGCCATCAGTGAGTCGGGGACAGGGGGCGTAGAGACCCAGTACTTC.

The chain employs TRBV19 and TRBJ2-1; tentatively, D is TRBD2 (6 bases). Between the trimmed V and J ends, which lost 1 base and 9 bases, there was a span of 16 bases. This CDR3 spans 15 amino acids. Per germline, CDR1 LNHDA and CDR2 SQIVND (reference sequence). Here the CDR3 reads CASSIGSGGLGEQFF. For the CDR3, the DNA is TGTGCCAGTAGTATAGGTAGCGGCGGGCTTGGTGAGCAGTTCTTC.

This chain joins TRBV5-1 and TRBJ2-3; perhaps TRBD2 as D (5 bases). V was cut by 0 bases and J by 2 bases, with 10 bases left in between. Germline CDR1 and CDR2: SGHRS and YFSETQ. The CDR3 covers 15 residues. The CDR3 reads CASSLGLAYTDTQYF. The CDR3 DNA is TGCGCCAGCAGCTTGGGCCTAGCTTACACAGATACGCAGTATTTT.